This TCR beta chain was identified during a study of T cell repertoires in ileal Crohn's disease. Method: immunoSEQ multiplex PCR; TCRdb's copy keeps in-frame clones and lacks some. The data contain roughly 14,000 clones, about 73% of them singletons. V lost 0 bases to trimming and J lost 0 bases, with 12 bases between them. The CDR3 is 17 amino acids. Germline assignment: CDR1 SGHAT and CDR2 FQNNGV. This chain joins TRBV11-2 and TRBJ1-3, with D unclear. This receptor was identified in an adult with Crohn's disease. The sample was ileal tissue. The CDR3: CASSLDLPYYSGNTIYF. In DNA, the CDR3 is TGTGCCAGCAGCTTAGATCTGCCCTACTACTCTGGAAACACCATATATTTT.